This entry describes one T cell receptor (beta chain). This record belongs to a study of technical replicates of blood from several donors. The repertoire was sequenced with immunoSEQ multiplex PCR; TCRdb's copy has only in-frame clones and lacks some. The sample shows fewer than 70,000 clones, approximately 86% of them seen only once. The V gene lost 3 bases and the J gene lost 3 bases, with 3 bases spanning the gap. The germline V gene has CDR1 MNHEY and CDR2 SMNVEV (reference sequence). The CDR3 runs 12 residues. V gene TRBV27 combines with J gene TRBJ1-5, with D uncertain. The material sequenced was PBMCs. The TCR originated in a human donor in good health. Some clones in this sample may be carry-over from other donors' samples. The CDR3 nucleotides read TGTGCCAGCAGTTTCCTCAATCAGCCCCAGCATTTT. Translation gives CASSFLNQPQHF.